The rows below give T cell receptor beta chains drawn from one sample of a study of blood T cell repertoires in COVID-19. Here immunoSEQ multiplex PCR was the method, and the copy in TCRdb shows in-frame clones only, minus some. The sample lists fewer than 100,000 clones; more than 70% were seen once. Sequencing was done on a sample of peripheral blood. These receptors were collected from a man between 65 and 79 years old with acute or convalescent COVID-19. Each CDR3 is given with its conserved first and last residue. D genes are given only for firm matches. Rows may omit the clone size; those that give it use once, few, many or a size class.

TRBD2,TRBV11-1,NA,TRBJ2-3,TGTGCCAGCAGCTTACGACTAGCGGGATACACAGATACGCAGTATTTT,CASSLRLAGYTDTQYF
NA,TRBV27,NA,TRBJ1-1,TGTGCCAGCAGAGAACAGGGAAGAACTGAAGCTTTCTTT,CASREQGRTEAFF
NA,TRBV5-1,once,TRBJ2-4,TGCGCCAGCAGCTTGACGGCAGGGCTAGGGGCCAAAAACATTCAGTACTTC,CASSLTAGLGAKNIQYF
NA,TRBV5-6,NA,TRBJ2-4,TGTGCCAGCAGCTCGGACAACAGAGCCAAAAACATTCAGTACTTC,CASSSDNRAKNIQYF
NA,TRBV7-2,NA,TRBJ2-3,TGTGCCAGCAGCGCCCGACAGCACGCGGTCACAGATACGCAGTATTTT,CASSARQHAVTDTQYF
NA,TRBV29-1,NA,TRBJ1-1,TGCAGCGTTGAAAGGGGGTGGGGAGCTTTCTTT,CSVERGWGAFF
TRBD2,TRBV7-2,NA,TRBJ2-5,TGTGCCAGCAGCATACAGGCTAGCGGAAGCGGGGCCCAGTACTTC,CASSIQASGSGAQYF
TRBD2,TRBV6-5,NA,TRBJ2-3,TGTGCCAGCAGCTACGGACTAGCGGGAGTAGATACGCAGTATTTT,CASSYGLAGVDTQYF
NA,TRBV5-5,NA,TRBJ1-4,TGTGCCAGCAGGGGGCTAGGGACACCTAATGAAAAACTGTTTTTT,CASRGLGTPNEKLFF
TRBD2,TRBV3-1/TRBV3-2,once,TRBJ2-2,TGTGCCAGCAGCCAGGAACCTAGCGGCACCGGGGAGCTGTTTTTT,CASSQEPSGTGELFF
TRBD2,TRBV3-1/TRBV3-2,NA,TRBJ2-5,TGTGCCAGCAGCCTTGGGGAACTTATAGCGGGAGGGGAAGAGACCCAGTACTTC,CASSLGELIAGGEETQYF
NA,TRBV30,NA,TRBJ2-5,TGTGCCTGGAGTATCCTTCGCGGGCTCAAGGAGACCCAGTACTTC,CAWSILRGLKETQYF
TRBD1,TRBV15,NA,TRBJ2-1,TGTGCCACCAGCAGAACCCGGGACAGGCCGTCCAATGAGCAGTTCTTC,CATSRTRDRPSNEQFF
NA,TRBV2,NA,TRBJ2-1,TGTGCCAGCACTGAGGTCTATTGGAATGAGCAGTTCTTC,CASTEVYWNEQFF